The 24 T cell receptor beta chains listed next were all sequenced from one sample in a study of control samples from healthy donors and cancer patients (dated by TCRdb to the early 2020s). The library was built by means of the immunoSEQ multiplex PCR assay. Not all clones reach the TCRdb copy of this immuneACCESS table, which keeps in-frame sequences only. Checked studies attribute under half of the gap to unresolved V genes and leave the rest unexplained. The sample records hundreds of thousands of clones, 90% of which are singletons. The top ten clonotypes cover 5.5% to 7.5% of the sample. Material: PBMCs. These receptors were taken from a man aged 35 to 55 with head and neck cancer.

V gene TRBV11-2 combines with J gene TRBJ2-2, with D tentatively TRBD1 or TRBD2 (5 bases each). This CDR3 is 14 amino acids long. V lost 8 bases and J 2 bases, leaving 12 bases between the germline ends. CDR1 is SGHAT and CDR2 is FQNNGV in the germline V gene. The CDR3 DNA reads as TGTGCCAGCCTGGGGGTATCTAACACCGGGGAGCTGTTTTTT. It codes for CASLGVSNTGELFF.

The J gene is TRBJ1-5, the V gene TRBV6-5; D is uncertain. V was cut by 6 bases and J by 0 bases, with 12 bases left in between. Germline-derived CDR1 and CDR2 are MNHEY and SVGAGI. The CDR3 extends over 15 amino acids. The CDR3 here is CASSNEPFSNQPQHF. In DNA, the CDR3 is TGTGCCAGCAGCAATGAGCCCTTTAGCAATCAGCCCCAGCATTTT.

This sequence joins TRBV7-3 and TRBJ2-1; TRBD2 agrees at 10 bases. The CDR3 spans 15 residues. Germline V gene data show CDR1 as SGHTA and CDR2 as FQGTGA. The trim removed 5 bases at V and 4 bases at J, leaving 5 bases unmatched. CDR3 DNA: TGTGCCAGCAGCCTAAGAGCGGGAGGGTACAATGAGCAGTTCTTC. Encoded protein: CASSLRAGGYNEQFF.

This sequence joins TRBV9 and TRBJ2-3; 7 bases are a match to TRBD2. The CDR3 runs to 14 residues. Germline CDR1 and CDR2: SGDLS and YYNGEE. Trimming removed 4 bases from V and 3 bases from J; junction bases left unmatched: 5. CDR3 sequence reads: CASSFQAGTDTQYF. CDR3 DNA: TGTGCCAGCAGCTTCCAAGCGGGGACAGATACGCAGTATTTT.

This rearrangement joins TRBV27 to TRBJ1-1; possibly TRBD1 for D (6 bases). The CDR3 consists of 13 residues. Deletions cut 9 bases from V and 5 bases from J, with 16 bases between. Germline lookup yields CDR1 MNHEY and CDR2 SMNVEV (reference sequence). CDR3 residues: CASRTGGKTEAFF. CDR3 bases: TGTGCCAGTCGAACGGGGGGCAAGACTGAAGCTTTCTTT.

The chain links TRBV24-1 to TRBJ2-7, with D perhaps TRBD1 (6 bases). The CDR3 is 15 amino acids. V gave up 3 bases and J gave up 6 bases, with 17 bases separating them. Germline CDR1 reads KGHDR; CDR2 reads SFDVKD. The CDR3 spells CATSDPGTGLGEQYF. CDR3 in DNA: TGTGCCACCAGTGATCCAGGAACAGGGTTGGGCGAGCAGTACTTC.

The chain joins TRBV5-1 to TRBJ1-1; 8 positions match TRBD1. The CDR3 length is 15 residues. Trimming took 0 bases from V and 3 from J; bases not matched to a gene: 4. Per germline, CDR1 SGHRS and CDR2 YFSETQ. CDR3 amino acids: CASSLDRGFDTEAFF. The CDR3 DNA sequence: TGCGCCAGCAGCTTGGACAGGGGGTTTGACACTGAAGCTTTCTTT.

This chain links TRBV20-1 with TRBJ2-5; unclear D gene. With 5 bases removed from V and 3 bases from J, the gap between germline ends came to 7 bases. The germline CDR1 and CDR2 sequences are DFQATT and SNEGSKA (reference sequence). There are 11 residues in the CDR3. The CDR3: CSAFNKETQYF. The DNA for the CDR3 is TGCAGTGCTTTTAATAAAGAGACCCAGTACTTC.

The V call is TRBV2, the J call TRBJ2-3, with D possibly called TRBD1 or TRBD2 (5 bases each). V lost 6 bases, J lost 2 bases, and 15 bases lay in between. The germline gives CDR1 SNHLY, CDR2 FYNNEI. The length of the CDR3 is 15 residues. The CDR3 is CASRERGPFTDTQYF. DNA for the CDR3: TGTGCCAGCAGGGAGAGGGGTCCATTCACAGATACGCAGTATTTT.

The rearrangement joins TRBV6-2 or TRBV6-3 to TRBJ2-3, with no clear D. The germline V and J ends were trimmed by 2 bases and 5 bases, with 11 bases remaining between them. Looked up from germline, CDR1 is MNHEY and CDR2 is SVGEGT. The CDR3 contains 14 residues. CDR3 amino acids: CASSYGATGDTQYF. Here the CDR3 DNA reads TGTGCCAGCAGTTACGGAGCAACGGGAGATACGCAGTATTTT.

The rearrangement uses TRBV28 and TRBJ1-5; D gene ambiguous. The V end was cut by 5 bases, the J end by 15 bases, with 26 bases between. The CDR3 consists of 15 residues. CDR1 MDHEN and CDR2 SYDVKM come from the germline V gene. The CDR3 DNA is TGTGCCAGCAGTCCGCCGACTCGACCACAAGAATCAGGGCATTTT. This translates into CASSPPTRPQESGHF.

The chain has TRBV7-8 and TRBJ1-3; D uncertain. The CDR3 has 16 amino acids. Germline loops: CDR1 SGHVS, CDR2 FQNEAQ. V was pared by 5 bases and J by 0 bases, with 14 bases between. CDR3 residues: CASSREVARSGNTIYF. CDR3 DNA sequence: TGTGCCAGCAGCCGAGAAGTGGCTCGCTCTGGAAACACCATATATTTT.

J is TRBJ1-1 and V is TRBV10-1; TRBD1 matches 7 bases. Losses at the gene ends were 6 bases for V and 0 bases for J; bases not matched to a gene: 7. This CDR3 is built from 15 residues. Looked up from germline, CDR1 is WNHNN and CDR2 is SYGVQD (reference sequence). Written as DNA, the CDR3 is TGCGCCAGCAGGGACAGGCGGGGATTGAACACTGAAGCTTTCTTT. It encodes CASRDRRGLNTEAFF.

The chain uses TRBV15 and TRBJ2-4, with unresolved D. CDR1 is LNHNV, CDR2 YYDKDF, per germline (reference sequence). With 0 bases removed from V and 0 bases from J, the gap between germline ends came to 9 bases. The CDR3 loop spans 16 amino acids. This CDR3 reads CATSREAGIAKNIQYF. The CDR3 nucleotides are TGTGCCACCAGCAGAGAGGCCGGTATAGCCAAAAACATTCAGTACTTC.

This chain links TRBV9 with TRBJ1-1; D is unresolved. Trimming shortened V by 1 base and J by 11 bases, and 12 bases separated the two germline ends. The CDR3 has 12 amino acids. CDR1 is SGDLS, CDR2 YYNGEE, per germline. CDR3 sequence: CASSVSGGRAFF. The CDR3 nucleotides are TGTGCCAGCAGCGTAAGCGGCGGTCGGGCTTTCTTT.

The rearrangement uses TRBV28 and TRBJ2-1, with 7 bases identical to TRBD2. The ends lost 4 bases at V and 3 bases at J; junction bases unmatched: 6. This CDR3 spans 15 amino acids. In germline, CDR1 is MDHEN, CDR2 SYDVKM. CDR3 residues: CASSSSGTIYNEQFF. The CDR3 nucleotides are TGTGCCAGCAGTTCCTCCGGGACTATCTACAATGAGCAGTTCTTC. The variable domain in full, completed from reference TRBV28 and TRBJ2-1, reads DVKVTQSSRYLVKRTGEKVFLECVQDMDHENMFWYRQDPGLGLRLIYFSYDVKMKEKGDIPEGYSVSREKKERFSLILESASTNQTSMYLCASSSSGTIYNEQFFGPGTRLTVL.

The chain uses TRBV13 and TRBJ2-7, with 7 nucleotides matching TRBD1. The junction had 5 bases not matched to a gene; V was cut back by 6 bases and J by 0 bases. The CDR3 loop spans 14 amino acids. Germline V gene lookup returns CDR1 PRHDT and CDR2 FYEKMQ (reference sequence). The CDR3 loop is CASSPGTDSYEQYF. The CDR3, as DNA: TGTGCCAGCAGTCCCGGGACAGACTCCTACGAGCAGTACTTC.

The chain couples TRBV14 to TRBJ2-7, with TRBD1 matching over 7 bases. CDR3 length: 13 amino acids. Germline V CDR1 and CDR2: SGHDN, FVKESK. Trimming removed 3 bases from V and 5 bases from J; junction bases left unmatched: 4. This CDR3 reads CASSQGQIHEQYF. The CDR3, as DNA: TGTGCCAGCAGCCAGGGACAGATACACGAGCAGTACTTC. Full variable domain (missing parts from reference TRBV14 and TRBJ2-7): EAGVTQFPSHSVIEKGQTVTLRCDPISGHDNLYWYRRVMGKEIKFLLHFVKESKQDESGMPNNRFLAERTGGTYSTLKVQPAELEDSGVYFCASSQGQIHEQYFGPGTRLTVT.

The rearrangement uses TRBV6-2 or TRBV6-3 and TRBJ1-4; no clear D gene. The germline CDR1 and CDR2 sequences are MNHEY and SVGEGT. Trimming removed 10 bases at V and 3 bases at J, with 6 bases between. The CDR3 contains 11 residues. Here the CDR3 reads CATSANEKLFF. CDR3 nucleotides: TGTGCCACCAGCGCTAATGAAAAACTGTTTTTT.

V and J are TRBV6-1 and TRBJ1-6, with a tentative D call TRBD1 (6 bases). CDR1 is MNHNS, CDR2 SASEGT, per germline. Trimming cost V 2 bases and J 4 bases, with 9 bases left between them. The CDR3 spans 15 residues. CDR3 sequence (DNA): TGTGCCAGCAGTGAAAGCCAGGGGTATAATTCACCCCTCCACTTT. Its translation is CASSESQGYNSPLHF.

The chain employs TRBV30 and TRBJ1-1; D is ambiguous. The CDR3 sequence is 14 residues long. Trimming took 3 bases from V and 4 from J, leaving 15 bases between them. CDR1 and CDR2 from the germline V gene are GTSNPN and SVGIG (reference sequence). The CDR3 sequence is CAWSAGLLTTEAFF. The CDR3 DNA reads as TGTGCCTGGAGCGCAGGACTCCTAACCACTGAAGCTTTCTTT.

The chain is built from TRBV5-1 and TRBJ2-6; D may be TRBD1 (6 bases). V was shortened by 7 bases and J by 2 bases, with 13 bases between the two germline ends. This CDR3 comprises 15 residues. Germline assignment: CDR1 SGHRS and CDR2 YFSETQ. CDR3 nucleotides: TGCGCCAGCGCGTCTGGGGGCACTGGGGCCAACGTCCTGACTTTC. This codes for CASASGGTGANVLTF.

This chain uses TRBV3-1 (or the pseudogene TRBV3-2) with TRBJ2-1; 9 bases fit TRBD2. V trimming: 4 bases; J trimming: 2 bases; junction bases outside the gene matches: 18. CDR1 is LGHDT, CDR2 YNNKEL, per germline (reference sequence). The CDR3 runs to 20 residues. The CDR3 DNA reads as TGTGCCAGCAGCCGGACTTTTAGCGGGGGCCTCTATGAAACCTACAATGAGCAGTTCTTC. Its protein is CASSRTFSGGLYETYNEQFF.

The chain couples TRBV7-9 to TRBJ1-1; 8 positions match TRBD1. The CDR3 runs 15 residues. Germline V gene sequence: CDR1 SEHNR, CDR2 FQNEAQ (reference sequence). Trimming cost V 4 bases and J 8 bases; bases outside gene matches: 12. In nucleotides, the CDR3 is TGTGCCAGCAGCTCCCTGCTGCAGGGGGCACGAGAAGCTTTCTTT. Its protein is CASSSLLQGAREAFF.